The 4 T cell receptor beta chains reported below all come from one sample, sequenced in a study of CD8 T cells in Susac syndrome. Reverse transcription used about 0.45 to 1 ug RNA and random hexamers. TCRdb processed the immunoSEQ multiplex PCR reads anew with MiXCR; each CDR3 protein has one entry. The table records roughly 200,000 distinct CDR3 sequences, 90% to 95% of them present only once. Sequencing input: CD4+ T cells from PBMCs. The receptors originated from a human donor in good health.

The V call is TRBV11-2, the J call TRBJ2-3; D not resolved. Germline V gives CDR1 SGHAT, CDR2 FQNNGV. This CDR3 spans 11 amino acids. Trimming took off 5 bases at V and 9 bases at J, with 9 bases between the two ends. CDR3 region: CASSPWETQYF. CDR3 DNA sequence: TGTGCCAGCAGCCCTTGGGAAACGCAGTATTTT.

The chain employs TRBV20-1 and TRBJ1-4; TRBD1 agrees at 7 bases. J lost 7 bases, V lost 3 bases, and 8 bases had no gene match. The CDR3 consists of 14 residues. Germline V lookup: CDR1 DFQATT, CDR2 SNEGSKA (reference sequence). The CDR3 loop is CSARSGTAFEKLFF. In DNA, the CDR3 is TGCAGTGCTAGGTCCGGGACAGCCTTTGAAAAACTGTTTTTT.

The J gene is TRBJ1-2, the V gene TRBV6-5; the match to TRBD1 covers 8 bases. The V and J ends lost 0 bases and 7 bases, in that order; junction bases with no gene match: 4. This CDR3 comprises 14 residues. Germline CDR1 is MNHEY and CDR2 is SVGAGI. The CDR3 loop reads CASSYSTGDGGYTF. In DNA form, the CDR3 reads TGTGCCAGCAGTTACTCGACAGGGGACGGTGGCTACACCTTC.

The J gene is TRBJ2-1, the V gene TRBV7-9; either TRBD1 or TRBD2 may fit D (6 bases each). The germline V and J ends were trimmed by 6 bases and 5 bases, with 20 bases remaining between them. The CDR3 is made up of 16 amino acids. CDR1 and CDR2 (germline): SEHNR, FQNEAQ (reference sequence). The CDR3 sequence is CASRPRSGEADNEQFF. The CDR3 DNA reads TGTGCCAGCAGACCGAGGTCAGGGGAGGCTGACAATGAGCAGTTCTTC.